These 9 T cell receptor beta chains were all obtained from the same sample, sequenced in a study of PD-1 blockade in classical Hodgkin lymphoma. Every patient was affected by relapse after autologous stem cell transplantation, while exposure to brentuximab vedotin was not uniform. Libraries were prepared by immunoSEQ multiplex PCR; TCRdb keeps only in-frame clonotypes and omits some of them. The data show roughly 19,000 clones, with 65% to 85% seen just once and approximately 6.3% held by the top ten. The material was peripheral blood mononuclear cells (PBMCs), obtained at baseline. Receptor source: a human donor with classical Hodgkin lymphoma.

This chain joins TRBV7-9 and TRBJ1-1; 9 bases map to TRBD1. Germline V lookup: CDR1 SEHNR, CDR2 FQNEAQ (reference sequence). The CDR3 extends over 14 amino acids. Trimming cost V 6 bases and J 0 bases; bases outside gene matches: 2. The DNA for the CDR3 is TGTGCCAGCAGGGGGACAGGGATGAACACTGAAGCTTTCTTT. Residues: CASRGTGMNTEAFF.

The V call is TRBV6-5, the J call TRBJ1-5; D not resolved. There are 15 residues in the CDR3. Germline V gives CDR1 MNHEY, CDR2 SVGAGI. V was cut by 4 bases and J by 0 bases, with 10 bases left in between. CDR3 sequence (DNA): TGTGCCAGCAGTTCGGCCACCGGTAGCAATCAGCCCCAGCATTTT. As protein: CASSSATGSNQPQHF.

The chain recombines TRBV6-6 with TRBJ2-7; 11 bases map to TRBD1. CDR3 length: 15 amino acids. V dropped 6 bases and J dropped 2; count of bases not matched to a gene: 6. The germline CDR1 and CDR2 sequences are MNHNY and SVGAGI (reference sequence). The CDR3 DNA sequence: TGTGCCAGCAGGCAACCGGGACAGGGGGCCTACGAGCAGTACTTC. This codes for CASRQPGQGAYEQYF.

This clone showed up just once. The chain couples TRBV14 to TRBJ2-7; TRBD2 matches at 11 bases. The germline gives CDR1 SGHDN, CDR2 FVKESK. The junction had 4 bases not matched to a gene; V was cut back by 0 bases and J by 0 bases. This CDR3 comprises 17 residues. Here the CDR3 DNA reads TGTGCCAGCAGCCAAGAGACTAGCGGGGCCCCCTCCTACGAGCAGTACTTC. This codes for CASSQETSGAPSYEQYF.

The rearrangement joins TRBV5-6 to TRBJ2-3, with 7 bases lining up with TRBD2. The germline gives CDR1 SGHDT, CDR2 YYEEEE. J was trimmed by 0 bases and V by 3 bases; bases with no gene match: 7. This CDR3 contains 16 residues. The CDR3 here is CASSSLPSGSTDTQYF. In DNA, the CDR3 is TGTGCCAGCAGCTCTTTACCTAGCGGTAGCACAGATACGCAGTATTTT. Variable domain in full (rest from reference TRBV5-6 and TRBJ2-3): DAGVTQSPTHLIKTRGQQVTLRCSPKSGHDTVSWYQQALGQGPQFIFQYYEEEERQRGNFPDRFSGHQFPNYSSELNVNALLLGDSALYLCASSSLPSGSTDTQYFGPGTRLTVL.

The chain combines TRBV9 with TRBJ1-1; TRBD1 is a possible D gene (5 bases). Germline V gene lookup returns CDR1 SGDLS and CDR2 YYNGEE. The CDR3 contains 16 residues. V dropped 2 bases and J dropped 0 bases, with 14 bases sitting between them. CDR3 coding DNA: TGTGCCAGCAGCGTGATTCACAGGTATATGAACACTGAAGCTTTCTTT. Amino acids: CASSVIHRYMNTEAFF.

The chain carries TRBV11-2 and TRBJ1-1; TRBD1 matches at 7 bases. The trim removed 5 bases at V and 1 base at J, leaving 7 bases unmatched. CDR3 length: 15 residues. CDR1 and CDR2 (germline): SGHAT, FQNNGV. The CDR3 region is CASSISGGSNTEAFF. The CDR3 DNA follows: TGTGCCAGCAGCATCTCAGGGGGATCGAACACTGAAGCTTTCTTT.

This clone was observed once. V gene TRBV19 combines with J gene TRBJ1-4, with D possibly matching TRBD1 (5 bases). Germline V gene sequence: CDR1 LNHDA, CDR2 SQIVND (reference sequence). The CDR3 covers 14 residues. Trimming removed 7 bases at V and 4 bases at J, with 13 bases between. The CDR3 here is CASNRDGLNEKLFF. For the CDR3, the DNA is TGTGCCAGTAACCGGGACGGACTTAATGAAAAACTGTTTTTT.

J is TRBJ2-1 and V is TRBV5-4, with TRBD2 matching over 10 bases. V lost 0 bases, J lost 7 bases, and 7 bases stayed unmatched. The germline V gene encodes CDR1 SGHNT and CDR2 YYREEE (reference sequence). The CDR3 covers 16 residues. The CDR3 coding sequence is TGTGCCAGCAGCTTGGAGCGGGGGGGTCGGAGGAATGAGCAGTTCTTC. As protein: CASSLERGGRRNEQFF.